The 27 T cell receptor beta chains below come from one sample, sequenced in a study of Graves' ophthalmopathy and Graves' hyperthyroidism. From RNA, the CDR3 regions of TCR beta chains were amplified and sequenced. Second-round multiplex PCR came after first-round RT-PCR with HTBI primers. TCRdb called the multiplex PCR reads again in MiXCR, with one record for every CDR3 protein. The sample shows 650,000 to 900,000 distinct CDR3 sequences, roughly 40% of them seen only once. The specimen was peripheral blood. These receptors were collected from an adult man with Graves' ophthalmopathy.

This clonotype came up many times. The rearrangement uses TRBV10-3 and TRBJ2-5; D is uncertain. This CDR3 comprises 13 residues. Trimming took off 4 bases at V and 3 bases at J, with 9 bases between the two ends. Per the germline V gene, CDR1 is ENHRY and CDR2 is SYGVKD. This CDR3 is CAISGADEETQYF. The CDR3, as DNA: TGTGCCATCAGTGGGGCAGATGAAGAGACCCAGTACTTC.

This clonotype has only a few counts. The V and J genes are TRBV6-5 and TRBJ2-6, with D perhaps matching TRBD1 or TRBD2 (6 bases each). The CDR3 has 15 residues. The V gene lost 6 bases and the J gene lost 4 bases, with 13 bases spanning the gap. In germline, CDR1 is MNHEY, CDR2 SVGAGI. CDR3 bases: TGTGCCAGCAGCGGGGGCGCAGTCGGGGCCAACGTCCTGACTTTC. Encoded protein: CASSGGAVGANVLTF.

On this clonotype itself: An end of the junction does not agree with germline; a read error may underlie this. The chain has TRBV24-1 and TRBJ1-5, with unresolved D. Germline V gene sequence: CDR1 KGHDR, CDR2 SFDVKD. The CDR3 extends over 15 amino acids. CDR3 region: CASSYQDISNQPQHF. In nucleotides, the CDR3 is TGTGCCAGCAGTTACCAAGACATTAGCAATCAGCCCCAGCATTTT.

This chain joins TRBV24-1 and TRBJ1-2, with 12 bases that match TRBD1. CDR1 is KGHDR, CDR2 SFDVKD, per germline. Trimming at V came to 5 bases and at J to 8 bases, leaving 8 bases not matched to a gene. This CDR3 is built from 15 residues. The CDR3 is CATSGPGTGGRGYTF. In DNA form, the CDR3 reads TGTGCCACCAGTGGCCCAGGGACAGGGGGCCGGGGCTACACCTTC.

DNA of the CDR3: TGTGCCAGCAGCTTGGGGACAGTTATCTACGAGCAGTACTTC. Its translation: CASSLGTVIYEQYF. The V call is TRBV7-9, the J call TRBJ2-7; 7 bases line up with TRBD1. Germline-derived CDR1 and CDR2 are SEHNR and FQNEAQ (reference sequence). The CDR3 contains 14 residues. V lost 3 bases, J lost 3 bases, and 5 bases stayed unmatched.

This clonotype was counted at least ten times. The chain joins TRBV7-6 to TRBJ1-4; 10 bases line up with TRBD1. V dropped 8 bases and J dropped 6; count of bases not matched to a gene: 3. The germline V gene has CDR1 SGHVS and CDR2 FNYEAQ. The CDR3 sequence is 13 residues long. The CDR3 DNA sequence: TGTGCCAGCCGGGACAGGGGAGATGAAAAACTGTTTTTT. Protein product: CASRDRGDEKLFF.

This clonotype was seen just once. The junction does not match germline at one end; this may be a read error. This chain joins TRBV2 and TRBJ2-7; D unclear. Germline-derived CDR1 and CDR2 are SNHLY and FYNNEI. This CDR3 has 13 amino acids. The DNA for the CDR3 is TGCGCCAGCAGCCCGGCCGTATCCTACGAGCAGTACTTC. Its protein product is CASSPAVSYEQYF.

The V call is TRBV2, the J call TRBJ2-7, with a weak D call TRBD2 (6 bases). The CDR3 spans 11 residues. V was cut by 8 bases and J by 8 bases, with 13 bases left in between. Germline V gene sequence: CDR1 SNHLY, CDR2 FYNNEI. CDR3 bases: TGTGCCAGCGGGCGGGGAGTCAAGCAGTACTTC. Protein sequence: CASGRGVKQYF.

In its sample, this clonotype was seen many times. The V call is TRBV7-3, the J call TRBJ1-3, with no clear D. The germline V gene encodes CDR1 SGHTA and CDR2 FQGTGA. The ends were cut back, 5 bases at V and 4 bases at J, with 15 bases in the middle. The length of the CDR3 is 15 residues. CDR3: CASSQTGNAGNTIYF. CDR3 DNA: TGTGCCAGCAGCCAAACGGGGAACGCCGGAAACACCATATATTTT.

The chain employs TRBV10-3 and TRBJ1-5; D is unresolved. CDR3 length equals 15 residues. The germline V and J ends were trimmed by 3 bases and 1 base, with 10 bases remaining between them. Germline V CDR1 and CDR2: ENHRY, SYGVKD. The CDR3 DNA sequence: TGTGCCATCAGTGACGGGTTTGGGAGCAATCAGCCCCAGCATTTT. Amino acid sequence: CAISDGFGSNQPQHF.

V gene TRBV7-9 combines with J gene TRBJ1-1; the D is unclear. The CDR3 is made up of 15 amino acids. From germline, CDR1 is SEHNR and CDR2 FQNEAQ (reference sequence). V was shortened by 7 bases and J by 1 base, with 16 bases between the two germline ends. The CDR3 nucleotides are TGTGCCAGCAACTTGGGTTCGGCAGGGAACACTGAAGCTTTCTTT. It codes for CASNLGSAGNTEAFF.

This chain uses TRBV7-9 with TRBJ1-2; 11 nucleotides match TRBD1. The V gene's germline CDR1 is SEHNR and CDR2 FQNEAQ (reference sequence). CDR3 length: 18 amino acids. J gave up 1 base and V 2 bases, and 9 bases lay outside the gene matches. The DNA for the CDR3 is TGTGCCAGCAGCTTATGGGGTGGGACAGGGGGAGATAACTATGGCTACACCTTC. It is translated as CASSLWGGTGGDNYGYTF.

On this clonotype: A read error may be the cause here, since a much bigger clone is one base away. The chain carries TRBV7-3 and TRBJ2-5; the match to TRBD1 covers 8 bases. The CDR3 has 14 residues. Per germline, CDR1 SGHTA and CDR2 FQGTGA. DNA of the CDR3: TGTGCCAGCGGCTTAACAGGGGGAGAAGAGACCCAGTACTTC. Translation: CASGLTGGEETQYF.

This rearrangement joins TRBV7-9 to TRBJ1-6, with 9 bases aligning to TRBD1. Germline V gene sequence: CDR1 SEHNR, CDR2 FQNEAQ (reference sequence). V dropped 5 bases and J dropped 3; count of bases not matched to a gene: 8. The CDR3 sequence is 17 residues long. In DNA form, the CDR3 reads TGTGCCAGCAGCCCCCCGACGGGACAGGGCTATAATTCACCCCTCCACTTT. This sequence encodes CASSPPTGQGYNSPLHF.

This clonotype was picked up many times. The chain has TRBV7-6 and TRBJ2-5, with 9 bases that match TRBD2. V lost 3 bases and J lost 1; bases outside the gene matches: 3. This CDR3 comprises 15 residues. Germline V gene lookup returns CDR1 SGHVS and CDR2 FNYEAQ. CDR3 region: CASSFSGGIQETQYF. In DNA, the CDR3 is TGTGCCAGCAGCTTCAGCGGGGGGATCCAAGAGACCCAGTACTTC.

This clonotype was found a few times. J is TRBJ1-2 and V is TRBV19, with D maybe TRBD1 (5 bases). The germline V gene has CDR1 LNHDA and CDR2 SQIVND (reference sequence). Trimming cost V 4 bases and J 0 bases, with 9 bases left between them. This CDR3 has 14 amino acids. As DNA, the CDR3 is TGTGCCAGTAGTACGGGGCCAGCTAACTATGGCTACACCTTC. Translation: CASSTGPANYGYTF.

This clonotype came up a few times. The rearrangement uses TRBV6-6 and TRBJ1-2; the D is unclear. Trimming stripped 4 bases from V and 2 bases from J, with 8 bases between. This CDR3 region has 13 residues. Germline values: CDR1 MNHNY, CDR2 SVGAGI (reference sequence). The CDR3 loop reads CASSSALNYGYTF. In DNA form, the CDR3 reads TGTGCCAGCAGTTCCGCTTTAAACTATGGCTACACCTTC.

This chain links TRBV29-1 with TRBJ1-5; D is unresolved. This CDR3 comprises 13 residues. CDR1 and CDR2 (germline): SQVTM, ANQGSEA. V was shortened by 8 bases and J by 7 bases, with 18 bases between the two germline ends. CDR3 amino acids: CSQGLEGGQPQHF. In nucleotides, the CDR3 is TGCAGCCAAGGTCTCGAGGGCGGACAGCCCCAGCATTTT. The full variable domain, with the rest looked up from reference TRBV29-1 and TRBJ1-5, is SAVISQKPSRDICQRGTSLTIQCQVDSQVTMMFWYRQQPGQSLTLIATANQGSEATYESGFVIDKFPISRPNLTFSTLTVSNMSPEDSSIYLCSQGLEGGQPQHFGDGTRLSIL.

This chain joins TRBV20-1 and TRBJ2-7; D unclear. Trimming removed 1 base at V and 0 bases at J, with 7 bases between. This CDR3 has 13 residues. Germline V gene data show CDR1 as DFQATT and CDR2 as SNEGSKA (reference sequence). Written as DNA, the CDR3 is TGCAGTGCTAGAGCTGGGTTCTCCTACGAGCAGTACTTC. This codes for CSARAGFSYEQYF.

In nucleotides, the CDR3 is TGTGCCAGCAGCAGCTCGACTAGCGGAAAAGAGACCCAGTACTTC. It codes for CASSSSTSGKETQYF. The chain recombines TRBV12-3 or TRBV12-4 with TRBJ2-5, with TRBD2 identical over 9 bases. The CDR3 is 15 residues long. V gave up 6 bases and J gave up 3 bases; unmatched junction bases: 8.

The chain couples TRBV16 to TRBJ1-4; the D gene is possibly TRBD1 (5 bases). There are 16 residues in the CDR3. The germline CDR1 and CDR2 sequences are KGHSY and FQNENV. With 4 bases removed from V and 0 bases from J, the gap between germline ends came to 12 bases. The CDR3 DNA follows: TGTGCCAGCAGCCCGACCGGGACTGCAACTAATGAAAAACTGTTTTTT. This gives the protein CASSPTGTATNEKLFF.

The chain carries TRBV20-1 and TRBJ1-5; 8 nucleotides agree with TRBD1. The CDR3 contains 14 residues. Germline V lookup: CDR1 DFQATT, CDR2 SNEGSKA (reference sequence). With 1 base clipped from V and 7 bases from J, the junction kept 6 bases outside the gene matches. The CDR3 DNA sequence: TGCAGTGCTAGAGGCAGGGGGCTGTTACAGCCCCAGCATTTT. Protein product: CSARGRGLLQPQHF.

The rearrangement joins TRBV6-5 to TRBJ2-7, with TRBD1 matching 9 bases. Germline CDR1 MNHEY, CDR2 SVGAGI. This CDR3 region has 15 residues. V lost 8 bases, J lost 2 bases, and 10 bases stayed unmatched. For the CDR3, the DNA is TGTGCCAGCTCCACAGGGGGCTTATATCCCTACGAGCAGTACTTC. This codes for CASSTGGLYPYEQYF.

The chain joins TRBV20-1 to TRBJ2-7; 10 bases are shared with TRBD2. The V gene's germline CDR1 is DFQATT and CDR2 SNEGSKA (reference sequence). CDR3 length: 16 residues. The J segment lost 5 bases and the V segment lost 4 bases, leaving 14 bases of the junction unmatched. Here the CDR3 DNA reads TGCAGTGCTACTCAGGGTGCTAGCGGGAGAGGCAACGAGCAGTACTTC. This codes for CSATQGASGRGNEQYF.

J is TRBJ1-2 and V is TRBV10-3; TRBD1 might be the D (5 bases). The germline CDR1 and CDR2 sequences are ENHRY and SYGVKD. The CDR3 has 14 amino acids. Trimming cost V 2 bases and J 6 bases, with 13 bases left between them. CDR3 amino acids: CAISEGGWGHGYTF. The DNA of the CDR3 is TGTGCCATCAGTGAGGGGGGATGGGGTCATGGCTACACCTTC.

This clonotype was seen once. Relative to the germline gene, one junction end is altered; a read error may explain this. The J gene is TRBJ2-7, the V gene TRBV10-1; 7 bases are a match to TRBD2. The CDR3 is made up of 16 amino acids. Germline V gives CDR1 WNHNN, CDR2 SYGVQD (reference sequence). In DNA, the CDR3 is TGTGCCAGCAGCCCTATGGGTGGCGGGGGACTCTACGAGCAGTACTTC. It is translated as CASSPMGGGGLYEQYF.

This clonotype was detected ten times or more. The genes are TRBV15 and TRBJ2-7; 11 bases are a match to TRBD2. V was pared by 5 bases and J by 2 bases, with 8 bases of the junction left unmatched. Germline loops: CDR1 LNHNV, CDR2 YYDKDF (reference sequence). The CDR3 is 16 residues long. The CDR3 loop is CATSGGLAVGPYEQYF. The CDR3 nucleotides read TGTGCCACCAGCGGGGGACTAGCGGTGGGACCCTACGAGCAGTACTTC.